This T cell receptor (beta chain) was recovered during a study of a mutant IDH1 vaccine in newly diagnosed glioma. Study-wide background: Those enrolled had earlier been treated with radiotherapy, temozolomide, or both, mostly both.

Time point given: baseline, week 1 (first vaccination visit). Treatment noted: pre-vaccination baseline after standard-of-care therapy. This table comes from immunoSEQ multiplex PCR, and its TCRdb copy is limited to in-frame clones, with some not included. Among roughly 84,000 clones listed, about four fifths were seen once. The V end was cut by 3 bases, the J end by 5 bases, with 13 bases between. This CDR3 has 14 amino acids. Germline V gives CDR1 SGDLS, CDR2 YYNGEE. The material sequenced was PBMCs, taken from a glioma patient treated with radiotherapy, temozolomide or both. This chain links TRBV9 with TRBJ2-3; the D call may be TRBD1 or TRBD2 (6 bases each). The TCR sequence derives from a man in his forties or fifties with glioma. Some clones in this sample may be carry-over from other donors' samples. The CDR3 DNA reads TGTGCCAGCAGCGAAGGGGGGCCGGTAGATACGCAGTATTTT. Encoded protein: CASSEGGPVDTQYF.